This passage covers 4 T cell receptor beta chains from one sample sequenced in a study of T cell repertoires in cytomegalovirus infection. TCRdb re-derived calls from the reads in MiXCR, one entry per CDR3 protein. The sample yields fewer than 900,000 distinct CDR3 sequences, just under 30% seen once. These receptors' antigens are unknown. The sample here was cultured CD8+ T cells from PBMCs, taken from culture after CMV antigen stimulation. The receptors shown here come from a human donor in good health (CMV status not recorded). Some clones in this sample may be carry-over from other donors' samples.

This clonotype turned up a few times. V and J are TRBV11-2 and TRBJ2-7; tentatively, D is TRBD2 (7 bases). CDR3 length: 15 amino acids. Trimming pared 7 bases from V and 2 bases from J, leaving 18 bases between. The germline CDR1 and CDR2 sequences are SGHAT and FQNNGV. The DNA for the CDR3 is TGTGCCAGCACCGAGGGGGGACTATCGACCTACGAGCAGTACTTC. Residues: CASTEGGLSTYEQYF. Full variable domain (rest looked up from reference TRBV11-2 and TRBJ2-7): EAGVAQSPRYKIIEKRQSVAFWCNPISGHATLYWYQQILGQGPKLLIQFQNNGVVDDSQLPKDRFSAERLKGVDSTLKIQPAKLEDSAVYLCASTEGGLSTYEQYFGPGTRLTVT.

This sequence joins TRBV28 and TRBJ1-5, with 9 bases fitting TRBD1. V shed 5 bases and J 0 bases; nucleotides not matched to a gene: 11. The CDR3 loop spans 18 amino acids. CDR1 and CDR2 from the germline V gene are MDHEN and SYDVKM. The chain's CDR3 is CASSTPGTGLYSNQPQHF. CDR3 DNA: TGTGCCAGCAGTACTCCGGGGACAGGGCTATATAGCAATCAGCCCCAGCATTTT.

The table lists this clonotype with a few counts. This CDR3 is CASSGLGYETQYF. The CDR3 nucleotides are TGTGCCAGCAGTGGCCTGGGGTATGAGACCCAGTACTTC. The gene calls are TRBV6-1 and TRBJ2-5; D gene uncertain. The germline CDR1 and CDR2 sequences are MNHNS and SASEGT. V lost 4 bases and J 5 bases, leaving 11 bases between the germline ends. The CDR3 extends over 13 amino acids.

As for this clonotype: This may be a read error: a much more frequent sequence differs by one nucleotide. The rearrangement uses TRBV7-1 and TRBJ1-4; weak D call: TRBD1 (6 bases). TRBV7-1 is an ORF for which the function is uncertain. This CDR3 has 12 amino acids. Trimming shortened V by 10 bases and J by 8 bases, and 14 bases separated the two germline ends. DNA for the CDR3: TGTGCCAACACAGGGACCAGAGAAAAACTGTTTTTT. Translation: CANTGTREKLFF.